Sequencing of this TCR beta chain was carried out in a study of blood T cell repertoires in COVID-19. Study-level background: Nucleic acid was either cDNA or gDNA, and it came from T cells, B-cell-depleted T cells, or PBMCs.

The CDR3 consists of 13 residues. With 9 bases clipped from V and 1 base from J, the junction kept 5 bases outside the gene matches. This clone has only a few counts. Produced via immunoSEQ multiplex PCR; TCRdb's table is partial and in-frame only. The sample has 350,000 to 550,000 clones; nearly 90% are singletons. The receptor comes from a woman between 18 and 30 years old with acute COVID-19. The chain employs TRBV12-3 or TRBV12-4 and TRBJ1-1; 7 bases are a match to TRBD1. Sequenced material: PBMCs or T cells enriched from blood (not recorded which). The CDR3 bases are TGTGCCAGTCAGGGACAGCAGAACACTGAAGCTTTCTTT. Protein sequence: CASQGQQNTEAFF.